Listed here are 17 T cell receptor beta chains from one sample, sequenced in a study of vaccination and CD4 T cells after COVID-19. These receptors' antigens are unknown. Sequencing of the DNA from cultured CD4+ T cells was carried out with the Oncomine TCR Beta short-read assay. One entry per CDR3 protein results from TCRdb running MiXCR on the PCR reads. Of over 20,000 distinct CDR3 sequences listed, 45% to 60% are singletons. This sample's treatment: roughly ten-day PBMC culture with coronavirus spike peptide pools or control peptides (ViraFEST assay). The sequenced sample was CD4+ T cells from blood, cultured in vitro. Receptor source: a human donor who had recovered from COVID-19.

The chain recombines TRBV12-3 or TRBV12-4 with TRBJ2-7; TRBD1 matches at 9 bases. The CDR3 covers 16 residues. J gave up 1 base and V 3 bases, and 7 bases lay outside the gene matches. CDR3 nucleotide sequence: TGTGCCAGCAGTTTGCCCCGACAGGGGGGATCCTACGAGCAGTACTTC. It encodes CASSLPRQGGSYEQYF.

This clonotype showed up just once. The gene calls are TRBV11-3 and TRBJ2-5, with 8 bases fitting TRBD2. The germline CDR1 and CDR2 sequences are SGHNT and YENEEA. This CDR3 comprises 16 residues. The J segment lost 6 bases and the V segment lost 2 bases, leaving 11 bases of the junction unmatched. The CDR3 reads CASSLSGTRGTQTQYF. DNA for the CDR3: TGTGCCAGCAGCTTATCCGGGACTAGGGGGACGCAGACCCAGTACTTC.

This chain uses TRBV18 with TRBJ1-1; D gene uncertain. Per the germline V gene, CDR1 is KGHSH and CDR2 is LQKENI. Trimming took off 6 bases at V and 0 bases at J, with 8 bases between the two ends. This CDR3 is 13 amino acids long. CDR3 residues: CASSQSLNTEAFF. The CDR3 nucleotides read TGTGCCAGCTCCCAGAGCCTGAACACTGAAGCTTTCTTT.

The chain carries TRBV28 and TRBJ2-7; TRBD1 matches at 7 bases. This CDR3 comprises 14 residues. Germline assignment: CDR1 MDHEN and CDR2 SYDVKM. J lost 2 bases, V lost 10 bases, and 11 bases had no gene match. CDR3 amino acids: CAIKNRGATYEQYF. In DNA form, the CDR3 reads TGTGCCATCAAAAACAGGGGAGCGACCTACGAGCAGTACTTC.

The genes are TRBV6-1 and TRBJ2-3, with D hard to call. Germline loops: CDR1 MNHNS, CDR2 SASEGT. This CDR3 region has 14 residues. V was clipped by 3 bases and J by 4 bases, with 11 bases between them. The CDR3 DNA follows: TGTGCCAGCAGTGACCGCGGTGGTCCAGATACGCAGTATTTT. Amino acid sequence: CASSDRGGPDTQYF.

This clonotype was seen just once. The J gene is TRBJ2-7, the V gene TRBV20-1; TRBD2 aligns across 8 bases. V dropped 6 bases and J dropped 2; count of bases not matched to a gene: 12. Germline lookup yields CDR1 DFQATT and CDR2 SNEGSKA (reference sequence). The CDR3 runs 15 residues. CDR3 DNA: TGCAGTGCCTCGCGGCCAACTAGCGGCACCTACGAGCAGTACTTC. It encodes CSASRPTSGTYEQYF.

This clonotype has just a few counts. The rearrangement joins TRBV19 to TRBJ1-1; 7 bases match TRBD1. Trimming cost V 5 bases and J 3 bases; bases outside gene matches: 3. The CDR3 is 13 amino acids. Germline lookup yields CDR1 LNHDA and CDR2 SQIVND (reference sequence). The CDR3 DNA sequence: TGTGCCAGTAGTTGGACAGGCGACACTGAAGCTTTCTTT. Translating it yields CASSWTGDTEAFF.

This chain joins TRBV7-8 and TRBJ1-4, with D hard to call. The germline V and J ends were trimmed by 3 bases and 7 bases, with 18 bases remaining between them. Germline CDR1 and CDR2: SGHVS and FQNEAQ. The CDR3 is 16 amino acids. The CDR3 nucleotides read TGTGCCAGCAGCTTTGTGAGGCCCACGAGCGGTGAAAAACTGTTTTTT. Translated, it gives CASSFVRPTSGEKLFF.

The chain employs TRBV12-3 or TRBV12-4 and TRBJ1-4; D gene uncertain. This CDR3 has 12 residues. V was clipped by 3 bases and J by 2 bases, with 1 base between them. The CDR3 reads CASSFTNEKLFF. In DNA form, the CDR3 reads TGTGCCAGCAGTTTCACTAATGAAAAACTGTTTTTT.

This clonotype was seen only a few times. The V call is TRBV20-1, the J call TRBJ2-3; D may be TRBD1 or TRBD2 (5 bases each). Trimming removed 3 bases at V and 2 bases at J, with 18 bases between. The CDR3 covers 16 residues. CDR1 is DFQATT, CDR2 SNEGSKA, per germline (reference sequence). The CDR3 coding sequence is TGCAGTGCTAGTGGGGGTCGAGAGAGAGTCACAGATACGCAGTATTTT. Translation: CSASGGRERVTDTQYF.

The chain recombines TRBV7-9 with TRBJ2-3; D unclear. The CDR3 covers 15 residues. V lost 1 base, J lost 2 bases, and 10 bases lay in between. CDR1 SEHNR and CDR2 FQNEAQ come from the germline V gene (reference sequence). The CDR3 DNA sequence: TGTGCCAGCAGCTTAGGACCTGGGATCACAGATACGCAGTATTTT. The encoded protein is CASSLGPGITDTQYF.

The V gene is TRBV27, the J gene TRBJ1-5; a weak D match, TRBD1 (5 bases). With 5 bases removed from V and 2 bases from J, the gap between germline ends came to 13 bases. Germline V gene sequence: CDR1 MNHEY, CDR2 SMNVEV (reference sequence). This CDR3 region has 15 residues. The CDR3 region is CASSPGRGGNQPQHF. CDR3 bases: TGTGCCAGCAGTCCTGGACGAGGGGGCAATCAGCCCCAGCATTTT.

This clonotype was observed a handful of times. The chain combines TRBV7-3 with TRBJ1-2, with D possibly being TRBD1 (6 bases). CDR1 is SGHTA and CDR2 is FQGTGA in the germline V gene. V dropped 5 bases and J dropped 2 bases, with 12 bases sitting between them. The length of the CDR3 is 14 residues. CDR3 protein: CASSPGATNYGYTF. The CDR3 DNA follows: TGTGCCAGCAGCCCGGGGGCTACGAACTATGGCTACACCTTC.

This clonotype was recorded a few times. The chain uses TRBV20-1 and TRBJ1-5; D possibly corresponds to TRBD1 (5 bases). The ends were cut back, 5 bases at V and 12 bases at J, with 20 bases in the middle. The length of the CDR3 is 13 residues. The germline CDR1 and CDR2 sequences are DFQATT and SNEGSKA (reference sequence). The CDR3 spells CSAYSGGREVQHF. The CDR3 nucleotides are TGCAGTGCTTACTCCGGTGGCAGGGAGGTCCAGCATTTT.

The V call is TRBV28, the J call TRBJ2-6, with D perhaps TRBD2 (5 bases). This CDR3 comprises 15 residues. Trimming removed 4 bases from V and 2 bases from J, with 9 bases in between. Germline assignment: CDR1 MDHEN and CDR2 SYDVKM. For the CDR3, the DNA is TGTGCCAGCAGTTCCCCGGGAACTGGGGCCAACGTCCTGACTTTC. Translated, it gives CASSSPGTGANVLTF.

V usage is TRBV7-2 and J usage is TRBJ2-3; D is possibly TRBD1 (5 bases). Germline V lookup: CDR1 SGHTA, CDR2 FQGNSA. The V and J ends lost 4 bases and 2 bases respectively, with 10 bases between them. The CDR3 extends over 14 amino acids. The chain's CDR3 is CASSSRQSTDTQYF. The CDR3 DNA sequence: TGTGCCAGCAGCTCTCGACAGTCCACAGATACGCAGTATTTT. The full variable domain, its missing parts supplied by reference TRBV7-2 and TRBJ2-3, is GAGVSQSPSNKVTEKGKDVELRCDPISGHTALYWYRQSLGQGLEFLIYFQGNSAPDKSGLPSDRFSAERTGGSVSTLTIQRTQQEDSAVYLCASSSRQSTDTQYFGPGTRLTVL.

Worth noting for this clonotype: At one end, the junction sequence differs from germline, possibly due to a read error. The chain recombines TRBV7-7 with TRBJ2-5; 8 nucleotides agree with TRBD1. CDR3 size: 14 residues. Germline CDR1 reads SSHAT; CDR2 reads FNYEAQ (reference sequence). The CDR3 DNA reads as TGTGCTAGCAGCCGACAGGGGCGTTCGGAGACCCAGTACTTC. Protein: CASSRQGRSETQYF.